The 32 T cell receptor beta chains presented below share a single source sample, sequenced in a study of T cell repertoires in urothelial bladder cancer. Produced via immunoSEQ multiplex PCR; TCRdb's table is partial and in-frame only. This sample has thousands of clones, with about 64% found just once. Sample: tumor-infiltrating cells from bladder cancer. The receptors originated from a human donor with urothelial carcinoma.

V usage is TRBV4-1 and J usage is TRBJ2-7, with 7 bases identical to TRBD2. Germline V gene data show CDR1 as MGHRA and CDR2 as YSYEKL. The V segment lost 1 base and the J segment 5 bases; nucleotides outside the gene matches: 14. The CDR3 contains 17 residues. The CDR3 sequence is CASSQAGTGGGEDEQYF. As DNA, the CDR3 is TGCGCCAGCAGCCAAGCGGGCACGGGCGGGGGTGAAGACGAGCAGTACTTC.

This chain connects TRBV5-1 to TRBJ1-2; the match to TRBD1 covers 11 bases. The CDR3 extends over 15 amino acids. The germline V gene has CDR1 SGHRS and CDR2 YFSETQ. V shed 4 bases, J shed 7 bases, and the junction held 9 bases outside the gene matches. The CDR3 here is CASSTGQGAKSGYTF. The CDR3 DNA follows: TGCGCCAGCAGCACCGGACAGGGGGCGAAGAGTGGCTACACCTTC. Variable domain in full (rest from reference TRBV5-1 and TRBJ1-2): KAGVTQTPRYLIKTRGQQVTLSCSPISGHRSVSWYQQTPGQGLQFLFEYFSETQRNKGNFPGRFSGRQFSNSRSEMNVSTLELGDSALYLCASSTGQGAKSGYTFGSGTRLTVV.

V usage is TRBV19 and J usage is TRBJ2-3; tentatively, D is TRBD2 (6 bases). This CDR3 has 14 residues. The V and J ends lost 5 bases and 4 bases respectively, with 13 bases between them. Germline V lookup: CDR1 LNHDA, CDR2 SQIVND (reference sequence). Written as DNA, the CDR3 is TGTGCCAGTAGTCGCGGGGAAATACCAGATACGCAGTATTTT. It translates to CASSRGEIPDTQYF.

The table lists this clone with a few counts. This chain uses TRBV28 with TRBJ1-6, with a weak D call TRBD1 (5 bases). The CDR3 is made up of 14 amino acids. Germline CDR1 is MDHEN and CDR2 is SYDVKM. Deletions cut 8 bases from V and 5 bases from J, with 13 bases between. The CDR3 protein is CASGGHPNNSPLHF. CDR3 coding DNA: TGTGCCAGCGGCGGACATCCTAATAATTCACCCCTCCACTTT. Full variable domain (remainder filled in from reference TRBV28 and TRBJ1-6): DVKVTQSSRYLVKRTGEKVFLECVQDMDHENMFWYRQDPGLGLRLIYFSYDVKMKEKGDIPEGYSVSREKKERFSLILESASTNQTSMYLCASGGHPNNSPLHFGNGTRLTVT.

V usage is TRBV7-2 and J usage is TRBJ1-1, with no clear D. This CDR3 spans 11 amino acids. Germline V gene lookup returns CDR1 SGHTA and CDR2 FQGNSA. Deletions cut 4 bases from V and 3 bases from J, with 3 bases between. The CDR3 protein is CASSSDTEAFF. The CDR3 nucleotides read TGTGCCAGCAGCTCGGACACTGAAGCTTTCTTT.

The chain recombines TRBV29-1 with TRBJ2-7; the match to TRBD1 covers 7 bases. Germline V lookup: CDR1 SQVTM, CDR2 ANQGSEA. This CDR3 spans 12 amino acids. The ends lost 4 bases at V and 5 bases at J; junction bases unmatched: 5. CDR3 amino acids: CSVAQGNDEQYF. The CDR3 DNA follows: TGCAGCGTTGCACAGGGGAACGACGAGCAGTACTTC.

Concerning this clone itself: The germline gene is not matched at one end of the junction; a read error may be the cause. The chain carries TRBV2 and TRBJ1-2; a possible D gene is TRBD1 (5 bases). Germline V lookup: CDR1 SNHLY, CDR2 FYNNEI. The CDR3 has 13 residues. The chain's CDR3 is CASREDRERGYTF. CDR3 bases: TGTGCCAGCAGAGAAGACAGAGAGCGAGGCTACACCTTC.

The chain combines TRBV27 with TRBJ1-3; 7 bases align to TRBD1. CDR3 length: 17 residues. Germline CDR1 is MNHEY and CDR2 is SMNVEV (reference sequence). V was clipped by 7 bases and J by 1 base; unmatched bases: 13. The DNA for the CDR3 is TGTGCCAGCACCCCTAAACAGGGGATGGGGTCTGGAAACACCATATATTTT. Protein sequence: CASTPKQGMGSGNTIYF.

This clone has just a few counts. V is TRBV5-1 and J is TRBJ1-6; 10 bases are a match to TRBD1. CDR1 and CDR2 (germline): SGHRS, YFSETQ. The CDR3 consists of 17 residues. V lost 3 bases, J lost 9 bases, and 12 bases stayed unmatched. Here the CDR3 reads CASSSYRTGGNISPLHF. DNA for the CDR3: TGCGCCAGCAGCTCTTATCGGACAGGGGGGAACATTTCACCCCTCCACTTT.

This sequence joins TRBV15 and TRBJ2-5, with TRBD2 matching over 7 bases. The V and J ends lost 1 base and 4 bases, in that order; junction bases with no gene match: 6. The CDR3 is 15 residues long. The germline gives CDR1 LNHNV, CDR2 YYDKDF (reference sequence). The CDR3 nucleotides are TGTGCCACCAGCAGAGGAAGCGGGGTCGGAGAGACCCAGTACTTC. It yields the protein CATSRGSGVGETQYF.

This clone was seen a few times. The chain joins TRBV9 to TRBJ1-2, with a weak D call TRBD1 (6 bases). Trimming took 4 bases from V and 5 from J, leaving 21 bases between them. Germline CDR1 SGDLS, CDR2 YYNGEE. This CDR3 comprises 16 residues. DNA of the CDR3: TGTGCCAGCAGCCCTAGGGGGAGTTGGAACCCGTATGGCTACACCTTC. Protein sequence: CASSPRGSWNPYGYTF.

The genes are TRBV19 and TRBJ2-7, with TRBD1 identical over 7 bases. V trimming: 5 bases; J trimming: 4 bases; junction bases outside the gene matches: 11. Germline V lookup: CDR1 LNHDA, CDR2 SQIVND (reference sequence). The CDR3 runs to 15 residues. CDR3 residues: CASSPVEGANYEQYF. CDR3 coding DNA: TGTGCCAGTAGTCCCGTTGAGGGGGCGAATTACGAGCAGTACTTC.

V and J are TRBV19 and TRBJ2-3, with D perhaps matching TRBD1 (6 bases). This CDR3 region has 15 residues. V lost 5 bases to trimming and J lost 7 bases, with 19 bases between them. In germline, CDR1 is LNHDA, CDR2 SQIVND (reference sequence). The CDR3 region is CASSGGQLVSHTQYF. In DNA form, the CDR3 reads TGTGCCAGTAGTGGCGGACAGTTAGTTTCCCATACGCAGTATTTT. Full variable domain (remainder filled in from reference TRBV19 and TRBJ2-3): DGGITQSPKYLFRKEGQNVTLSCEQNLNHDAMYWYRQDPGQGLRLIYYSQIVNDFQKGDIAEGYSVSREKKESFPLTVTSAQKNPTAFYLCASSGGQLVSHTQYFGPGTRLTVL.

This clone was seen a single time. The V and J genes are TRBV7-3 and TRBJ2-2; the D gene is possibly TRBD1 (5 bases). CDR1 is SGHTA, CDR2 FQGTGA, per germline. The CDR3 length is 17 residues. V lost 2 bases and J 6 bases, leaving 19 bases between the germline ends. CDR3 in DNA: TGTGCCAGCAGCTTATTCCGTTTAGGGCAGGGCGCCGGGGAGCTGTTTTTT. It encodes CASSLFRLGQGAGELFF.

The chain links TRBV11-2 to TRBJ2-3; 13 bases are a match to TRBD2. V gave up 5 bases and J gave up 0 bases; unmatched junction bases: 8. Germline lookup yields CDR1 SGHAT and CDR2 FQNNGV. This CDR3 has 18 residues. The chain's CDR3 is CASSGRTSGGYSTDTQYF. DNA of the CDR3: TGTGCCAGCAGCGGACGGACTAGCGGGGGCTACAGCACAGATACGCAGTATTTT.

The chain couples TRBV7-9 to TRBJ1-6; 9 nucleotides match TRBD1. Germline V gene data show CDR1 as SEHNR and CDR2 as FQNEAQ (reference sequence). J was trimmed by 8 bases and V by 5 bases; bases with no gene match: 10. CDR3 size: 16 residues. The CDR3 here is CASSAFGGTGYSPLHF. The CDR3, as DNA: TGTGCCAGCAGCGCATTTGGCGGGACAGGGTATTCACCCCTCCACTTT. The entire variable domain, with the rest obtained from reference TRBV7-9 and TRBJ1-6, is as follows: DTGVSQNPRHKITKRGQNVTFRCDPISEHNRLYWYRQTLGQGPEFLTYFQNEAQLEKSRLLSDRFSAERPKGSFSTLEIQRTEQGDSAMYLCASSAFGGTGYSPLHFGNGTRLTVT.

The chain combines TRBV13 with TRBJ1-1, with 9 bases fitting TRBD1. Unmatched junction bases numbered 6, after V lost 5 bases and J lost 11 bases. Germline lookup yields CDR1 PRHDT and CDR2 FYEKMQ (reference sequence). The CDR3 runs 12 residues. In nucleotides, the CDR3 is TGTGCCAGCAGCCAACAGGGGGCCAGGGCTTTCTTT. It specifies CASSQQGARAFF.

This chain links TRBV6-6 with TRBJ2-3; D possibly corresponds to TRBD2 (5 bases). Trimming stripped 7 bases from V and 1 base from J, with 12 bases between. The CDR3 runs 14 residues. Germline values: CDR1 MNHNY, CDR2 SVGAGI (reference sequence). The CDR3 here is CASTSPGGTDTQYF. The CDR3 coding sequence is TGTGCCAGCACCTCCCCCGGGGGCACAGATACGCAGTATTTT.

DNA of the CDR3: TGTGCCAGCAGCGTAGCAAGGGGTGACTATGGCTACACCTTC. The encoded protein is CASSVARGDYGYTF. V gene TRBV9 combines with J gene TRBJ1-2, with D maybe TRBD1 (5 bases). Trimming cost V 0 bases and J 3 bases, with 9 bases left between them. CDR1 and CDR2 (germline): SGDLS, YYNGEE. The CDR3 has 14 amino acids.

This chain uses TRBV6-5 with TRBJ1-1, with 11 positions matching TRBD1. Trimming took 3 bases from V and 11 from J; bases not matched to a gene: 11. The V gene's germline CDR1 is MNHEY and CDR2 SVGAGI. The CDR3 has 15 residues. The CDR3 loop reads CASSYTRDRGTAAFF. The DNA of the CDR3 is TGTGCCAGCAGTTATACGCGGGACAGGGGGACGGCGGCTTTCTTT.

This clone was observed a single time. The V call is TRBV6-6, the J call TRBJ2-3; 7 bases are shared with TRBD2. Looked up from germline, CDR1 is MNHNY and CDR2 is SVGAGI (reference sequence). The CDR3 runs 15 residues. V shed 7 bases and J 5 bases; nucleotides not matched to a gene: 12. The CDR3 coding sequence is TGTGCCAGCATGGGGCCGCGGGGGACTGTAGATACGCAGTATTTT. Protein product: CASMGPRGTVDTQYF.

The chain carries TRBV28 and TRBJ2-5; D is uncertain. Trimming pared 5 bases from V and 4 bases from J, leaving 2 bases between. This CDR3 is 10 amino acids long. Germline V gene data show CDR1 as MDHEN and CDR2 as SYDVKM. The CDR3 DNA sequence: TGTGCCAGCAGTAGAGAGACCCAGTACTTC. Protein: CASSRETQYF.

The chain links TRBV7-2 to TRBJ2-2; D might be TRBD2 (6 bases). The CDR3 runs 15 residues. Germline lookup yields CDR1 SGHTA and CDR2 FQGNSA. V gave up 4 bases and J gave up 5 bases, with 14 bases separating them. CDR3 nucleotides: TGTGCCAGCAGCTATGGCGGGACCAGAACCGGGGAGCTGTTTTTT. As protein: CASSYGGTRTGELFF.

The chain couples TRBV30 to TRBJ1-4; D gene ambiguous. Germline CDR1 and CDR2: GTSNPN and SVGIG (reference sequence). The V end lost 0 bases, the J end lost 4 bases, and 12 bases lay between the germline ends. The CDR3 consists of 15 residues. In nucleotides, the CDR3 is TGTGCCTGGAGTGTAACGCGGGCAGATAATGAAAAACTGTTTTTT. Translated, it gives CAWSVTRADNEKLFF.

The V and J genes are TRBV7-2 and TRBJ2-1; D is possibly TRBD1 (7 bases). Per the germline V gene, CDR1 is SGHTA and CDR2 is FQGNSA. V lost 5 bases to trimming and J lost 9 bases, with 17 bases between them. This CDR3 contains 14 residues. In DNA form, the CDR3 reads TGTGCCAGCAGCCAAGGGGGCGGGGACCGTGAGCAGTTCTTC. It is translated as CASSQGGGDREQFF.

The chain joins TRBV7-3 to TRBJ2-5; D ambiguous. From germline, CDR1 is SGHTA and CDR2 FQGTGA. The CDR3 contains 14 residues. Between the trimmed V and J ends, which lost 5 bases and 5 bases, there was a span of 15 bases. CDR3 loop: CASSPPVGRETQYF. Here the CDR3 DNA reads TGTGCCAGCAGCCCTCCGGTAGGCCGCGAGACCCAGTACTTC. The full variable domain, completed using reference TRBV7-3 and TRBJ2-5, is GAGVSQTPSNKVTEKGKYVELRCDPISGHTALYWYRQSLGQGPEFLIYFQGTGAADDSGLPNDRFFAVRPEGSVSTLKIQRTERGDSAVYLCASSPPVGRETQYFGPGTRLLVL.

The rearrangement uses TRBV2 and TRBJ2-7; 9 bases align to TRBD2. CDR1 is SNHLY, CDR2 FYNNEI, per germline. This CDR3 contains 16 residues. J was trimmed by 1 base and V by 5 bases; bases with no gene match: 9. CDR3 amino acids: CASSLWRGGGSYEQYF. The CDR3 region has the DNA TGTGCCAGCAGTCTCTGGCGGGGGGGCGGGTCCTACGAGCAGTACTTC. Using reference TRBV2 and TRBJ2-7 for the parts outside the CDR3, the full variable domain is EPEVTQTPSHQVTQMGQEVILRCVPISNHLYFYWYRQILGQKVEFLVSFYNNEISEKSEIFDDQFSVERPDGSNFTLKIRSTKLEDSAMYFCASSLWRGGGSYEQYFGPGTRLTVT.

This clone was seen only a few times. The chain couples TRBV30 to TRBJ1-5; D gene unclear. CDR1 is GTSNPN and CDR2 is SVGIG in the germline V gene (reference sequence). Trimming left V 3 bases short and J 6 bases short, with 15 bases between. The CDR3 is 14 residues long. CDR3 bases: TGTGCCTGGAGAGGACCCGGATGGGCTCAGCCCCAGCATTTT. It specifies CAWRGPGWAQPQHF.

The V call is TRBV19, the J call TRBJ2-6; weak D call: TRBD1 (6 bases). CDR1 and CDR2 from the germline V gene are LNHDA and SQIVND (reference sequence). V shed 4 bases and J shed 4 bases, with 14 bases lying between them. This CDR3 comprises 16 residues. The CDR3 reads CASSRYRVPGANVLTF. The CDR3 coding sequence is TGTGCCAGTAGTAGATACAGGGTTCCCGGGGCCAACGTCCTGACTTTC.

This clone was seen a few times. V gene TRBV7-2 combines with J gene TRBJ1-2; D is unclear. Trimming removed 5 bases from V and 1 base from J, with 23 bases in between. Looked up from germline, CDR1 is SGHTA and CDR2 is FQGNSA. The CDR3 is 18 residues long. CDR3 protein: CASSPRSGGSFDNYGYTF. The CDR3 region has the DNA TGTGCCAGCAGCCCCCGCTCTGGAGGGTCGTTTGATAACTATGGCTACACCTTC.

V gene TRBV2 combines with J gene TRBJ2-4; 11 nucleotides align to TRBD1. The germline CDR1 and CDR2 sequences are SNHLY and FYNNEI. This CDR3 has 16 amino acids. The ends lost 6 bases at V and 0 bases at J; junction bases unmatched: 4. In DNA form, the CDR3 reads TGTGCCAGCAGGACCGGGACAGGGGGAGCCAAAAACATTCAGTACTTC. Its translation: CASRTGTGGAKNIQYF.

The rearrangement links TRBV19 to TRBJ1-2; 9 nucleotides agree with TRBD1. This CDR3 spans 13 amino acids. V dropped 9 bases and J dropped 8; count of bases not matched to a gene: 10. Germline lookup yields CDR1 LNHDA and CDR2 SQIVND (reference sequence). The CDR3 is CARGTGRGRGYTF. In nucleotides, the CDR3 is TGTGCCAGAGGGACAGGGAGGGGTAGAGGCTACACCTTC.